What follows are 18 T cell receptor beta chains derived from one specimen sequenced in a study of T cells in localized non-small cell lung cancer. TCRdb keeps only in-frame clones here, not all; method: immunoSEQ multiplex PCR. The sample lists about 70,000 clones, approximately 87% occurring once. Material: peripheral blood, obtained before any cancer treatment. Every receptor here comes from a male donor aged 60 or older with stage III squamous cell lung carcinoma.

The rearrangement joins TRBV10-2 to TRBJ2-3; D is unclear. V lost 7 bases to trimming and J lost 0 bases, with 14 bases between them. There are 15 residues in the CDR3. Germline V CDR1 and CDR2: WSHSY, SAAADI. The CDR3, as DNA: TGCGCCAGCACCCCTAACGCGGCTAGCACAGATACGCAGTATTTT. As protein: CASTPNAASTDTQYF.

J is TRBJ2-5 and V is TRBV10-3, with D perhaps matching TRBD2 (5 bases). Germline loops: CDR1 ENHRY, CDR2 SYGVKD. The length of the CDR3 is 14 residues. V was trimmed by 3 bases and J by 5 bases, leaving 13 bases between them. The CDR3 here is CAISDPRRGETQYF. The CDR3 nucleotides are TGTGCCATCAGTGACCCCAGAAGAGGGGAGACCCAGTACTTC.

The chain links TRBV6-5 to TRBJ1-2, with no clear D. V lost 6 bases and J 3 bases, leaving 11 bases between the germline ends. CDR3 length: 13 residues. CDR1 MNHEY and CDR2 SVGAGI come from the germline V gene. CDR3 in amino acids: CASRPDGDYGYTF. The CDR3 coding sequence is TGTGCCAGCAGGCCTGACGGCGACTATGGCTACACCTTC.

The J gene is TRBJ1-5, the V gene TRBV19; D gene ambiguous. V shed 8 bases and J shed 2 bases, with 10 bases lying between them. The CDR3 contains 13 residues. The germline gives CDR1 LNHDA, CDR2 SQIVND (reference sequence). The CDR3 is CASLMGGNQPQHF. Written as DNA, the CDR3 is TGTGCCAGTTTAATGGGAGGCAATCAGCCCCAGCATTTT.

V and J are TRBV4-2 and TRBJ2-7; weak D call: TRBD1 (6 bases). Germline V CDR1 and CDR2: LGHNA, YNFKEQ. The CDR3 sequence is 14 residues long. The ends were cut back, 3 bases at V and 2 bases at J, with 11 bases in the middle. CDR3 coding DNA: TGTGCCAGCAGCCAGTACCGGGACACCTACGAGCAGTACTTC. Protein: CASSQYRDTYEQYF.

The chain has TRBV7-9 and TRBJ2-7; possible D gene TRBD1, 5 bases. This CDR3 has 12 amino acids. V lost 5 bases and J 5 bases, leaving 10 bases between the germline ends. Germline lookup yields CDR1 SEHNR and CDR2 FQNEAQ (reference sequence). CDR3 nucleotides: TGTGCCAGCAGCCCCGACAGCCACGAGCAGTACGTC. This gives the protein CASSPDSHEQYV.

V usage is TRBV5-4 and J usage is TRBJ2-3; tentatively, D is TRBD2 (6 bases). This CDR3 has 17 residues. V dropped 1 base and J dropped 2 bases, with 17 bases sitting between them. Germline V CDR1 and CDR2: SGHNT, YYREEE (reference sequence). CDR3: CASSLNFGGDHTDTQYF. The CDR3 DNA is TGTGCCAGCAGCTTGAATTTCGGCGGGGATCACACAGATACGCAGTATTTT.

The gene calls are TRBV7-2 and TRBJ1-2; D might be TRBD1 (5 bases). CDR3 length equals 15 residues. The germline V gene has CDR1 SGHTA and CDR2 FQGNSA. Trimming pared 5 bases from V and 3 bases from J, leaving 16 bases between. The DNA of the CDR3 is TGTGCCAGCAGCCCTAGAGTACAGGTTGACTATGGCTACACCTTC. It encodes CASSPRVQVDYGYTF. The whole variable domain, remainder taken from reference TRBV7-2 and TRBJ1-2, is GAGVSQSPSNKVTEKGKDVELRCDPISGHTALYWYRQSLGQGLEFLIYFQGNSAPDKSGLPSDRFSAERTGGSVSTLTIQRTQQEDSAVYLCASSPRVQVDYGYTFGSGTRLTVV.

The chain joins TRBV9 to TRBJ2-2, with 8 bases lining up with TRBD1. This CDR3 has 15 residues. V was clipped by 0 bases and J by 4 bases; unmatched bases: 2. CDR1 is SGDLS, CDR2 YYNGEE, per germline. The DNA for the CDR3 is TGTGCCAGCAGCGTAGAACAGGGGGTCACCGGGGAGCTGTTTTTT. This sequence encodes CASSVEQGVTGELFF.

V usage is TRBV5-4 and J usage is TRBJ1-2, with D possibly matching TRBD1 (6 bases). Trimming took off 1 base at V and 8 bases at J, with 12 bases between the two ends. Per germline, CDR1 SGHNT and CDR2 YYREEE (reference sequence). The CDR3 loop spans 13 amino acids. The CDR3 bases are TGTGCCAGCAGCTTGCCGGGGGCGCAGGGCTACACCTTC. As protein: CASSLPGAQGYTF. The full variable domain, rest sourced from reference TRBV5-4 and TRBJ1-2, is ETGVTQSPTHLIKTRGQQVTLRCSSQSGHNTVSWYQQALGQGPQFIFQYYREEENGRGNFPPRFSGLQFPNYSSELNVNALELDDSALYLCASSLPGAQGYTFGSGTRLTVV.

This chain joins TRBV9 and TRBJ2-7; a weak D match, TRBD2 (5 bases). CDR1 and CDR2 from the germline V gene are SGDLS and YYNGEE. Trimming removed 7 bases from V and 3 bases from J, with 14 bases in between. This CDR3 contains 13 residues. CDR3 sequence (DNA): TGTGCCAGCGGAACGGGGAGTCACTACGAGCAGTACTTC. Amino acids: CASGTGSHYEQYF. The full variable domain, completed using reference TRBV9 and TRBJ2-7, is DSGVTQTPKHLITATGQRVTLRCSPRSGDLSVYWYQQSLDQGLQFLIQYYNGEERAKGNILERFSAQQFPDLHSELNLSSLELGDSALYFCASGTGSHYEQYFGPGTRLTVT.

J is TRBJ2-3 and V is TRBV6-1; D assignment may be TRBD1 or TRBD2 (5 bases each). This CDR3 is built from 15 residues. Germline CDR1 is MNHNS and CDR2 is SASEGT. V was shortened by 6 bases and J by 0 bases, with 13 bases between the two germline ends. CDR3 sequence reads: CASSLGTSSTDTQYF. The CDR3 region has the DNA TGTGCCAGCAGCCTCGGGACCTCTAGCACAGATACGCAGTATTTT.

The sample holds one count of this clone. The rearrangement joins TRBV27 to TRBJ1-1; TRBD1 is a possible D gene (6 bases). CDR1 is MNHEY and CDR2 is SMNVEV in the germline V gene (reference sequence). The CDR3 is 13 residues long. Trimming left V 9 bases short and J 1 base short, with 12 bases between. CDR3 DNA sequence: TGTGCCAGTCCCGGACAGAAGAACACTGAAGCTTTCTTT. It translates to CASPGQKNTEAFF.

This clone was observed once. The chain carries TRBV10-3 and TRBJ1-6, with D perhaps TRBD1 (5 bases). The V and J ends lost 10 bases and 7 bases respectively, with 23 bases between them. This CDR3 is 16 amino acids long. The germline gives CDR1 ENHRY, CDR2 SYGVKD. The CDR3 nucleotides read TGTGCCACCAAAACAGACGACAGCGTTAAAAATTCACCCCTCCACTTT. Protein product: CATKTDDSVKNSPLHF.

The CDR3 sequence is CAINERNRDGELFF. CDR3 coding DNA: TGTGCCATCAACGAAAGGAACAGGGACGGGGAGCTGTTTTTT. This chain links TRBV10-3 with TRBJ2-2, with a weak D call TRBD1 (6 bases). Germline assignment: CDR1 ENHRY and CDR2 SYGVKD. V was cut by 7 bases and J by 7 bases, with 16 bases left in between. CDR3 length equals 14 residues.

The V gene is TRBV28, the J gene TRBJ1-1, with D maybe TRBD1 (5 bases). The CDR3 is 13 amino acids. Germline CDR1 is MDHEN and CDR2 is SYDVKM. The germline V and J ends were trimmed by 9 bases and 0 bases, with 11 bases remaining between them. The CDR3 spells CASYLGVNTEAFF. The CDR3 DNA sequence: TGTGCCAGTTACTTAGGGGTGAACACTGAAGCTTTCTTT. The complete variable domain, with remaining parts taken from reference TRBV28 and TRBJ1-1, reads DVKVTQSSRYLVKRTGEKVFLECVQDMDHENMFWYRQDPGLGLRLIYFSYDVKMKEKGDIPEGYSVSREKKERFSLILESASTNQTSMYLCASYLGVNTEAFFGQGTRLTVV.

The chain has TRBV15 and TRBJ2-5; 7 nucleotides align to TRBD1. The germline V gene encodes CDR1 LNHNV and CDR2 YYDKDF (reference sequence). The V and J ends lost 4 bases and 2 bases, in that order; junction bases with no gene match: 13. The CDR3 consists of 17 residues. The CDR3 region is CATSNPRQGRQQETQYF. DNA for the CDR3: TGTGCCACCAGCAACCCCAGACAGGGAAGACAGCAAGAGACCCAGTACTTC.

The rearrangement uses TRBV7-2 and TRBJ1-2, with a tentative D call TRBD1 (6 bases). CDR1 SGHTA and CDR2 FQGNSA come from the germline V gene. CDR3 size: 12 residues. V dropped 5 bases and J dropped 9 bases, with 13 bases sitting between them. The CDR3 protein is CASSRRTASYTF. CDR3 nucleotide sequence: TGTGCCAGCAGCCGTCGGACAGCAAGCTACACCTTC.